This T cell receptor (beta chain) was observed in a study of Ad26.COV2.S vaccination and SARS-CoV-2 variants. Study conclusions and caveats: Among vaccine recipients, spike-specific TCR breadth exceeded that of placebo recipients.

Sequencing was performed with immunoSEQ multiplex PCR; in TCRdb, only in-frame clones are kept and a portion is missing. The sample lists about 350,000 clones; around nine tenths were seen once. J lost 7 bases, V lost 2 bases, and 9 bases had no gene match. The germline V gene encodes CDR1 MNHEY and CDR2 SVGEGT. This CDR3 comprises 15 residues. Treatment described: some 19 received Ad26.COV2.S at low or high dose, single or two shots; several received placebo; per-sample allocation not given. Sampling occurred on day 63 after the first vaccine or placebo injection. The vaccine delivered Wuhan-strain SARS-CoV-2 spike through an Ad26 vector. Details on this clone: Antigen unknown.

The source is a person between 18 and 65 years old who received the Ad26.COV2.S COVID-19 vaccine or a placebo. Sequenced here: peripheral blood, sampled in a trial of Ad26.COV2.S vaccine versus placebo. The chain carries TRBV6-2 or TRBV6-3 and TRBJ2-7; 9 positions match TRBD2. In DNA, the CDR3 is TGTGCCAGCAGTTACGCTAGCGGGGAGGCGTTTGAGCAGTACTTC. It translates to CASSYASGEAFEQYF.